This T cell receptor beta chain was sequenced in a study of vaccination and CD4 T cells after COVID-19. General study findings and limits: It was observed that, in convalescent patients, a median around 85% of reactive clones arose only post-vaccination. In convalescent patients, 304 of 307 vaccine-specific clones were spike mono-reactive.

The sample's treatment: approximately nine-day PBMC culture with coronavirus spike peptide pools or control peptides (ViraFEST assay). It was with around 9.6 IU/ml IL-2 and roughly 10 ug/ml peptide pools that roughly 2 million PBMCs per well were cultured. CDR1 and CDR2 from the germline V gene are MGHRA and YSYEKL. The CDR3 consists of 15 residues. J lost 8 bases, V lost 2 bases, and 8 bases had no gene match. This clonotype showed up just a few times. Its antigen is undetermined. The assay that was used to sequence DNA from cultured CD4+ T cells was the Oncomine TCR Beta short-read assay. Genomic DNA was isolated from cultured CD4+ T cells. TCRdb recomputed calls from the PCR reads with MiXCR, one row per CDR3 protein. The data show roughly 4,200 distinct CDR3 sequences, approximately 19% seen once.

The receptor was derived from a human donor who had recovered from COVID-19. The sequenced sample consisted of CD4+ T cells from blood, cultured in vitro. V and J are TRBV4-1 and TRBJ1-5; 8 bases align to TRBD1. CDR3 residues: CASSQQTGDVEPQHF. CDR3 nucleotide sequence: TGCGCCAGCAGCCAACAGACAGGGGATGTAGAGCCCCAGCATTTT.